The 21 T cell receptor beta chains reported below all come from one sample, sequenced in a study of blood T cell repertoires in COVID-19. TCRdb's copy holds only in-frame clones and misses some; the assay was immunoSEQ multiplex PCR. The table has some 94,000 clones, 84% seen once; the top ten hold 1.5% to 2.5%. Sample: peripheral blood. These receptors were taken from a man aged 65-85 years with active or convalescent COVID-19.

This clone was detected only once. The rearrangement links TRBV30 to TRBJ1-1; D gene unclear. V gave up 5 bases and J gave up 3 bases, with 10 bases separating them. Looked up from germline, CDR1 is GTSNPN and CDR2 is SVGIG (reference sequence). CDR3 length: 12 amino acids. The CDR3 bases are TGTGCCTGGGCTTTTGAGGACACTGAAGCTTTCTTT. This gives the protein CAWAFEDTEAFF.

The chain joins TRBV28 to TRBJ1-2; 8 bases map to TRBD1. Losses at the gene ends were 5 bases for V and 1 base for J; bases not matched to a gene: 6. Germline V CDR1 and CDR2: MDHEN, SYDVKM. This CDR3 region has 15 residues. The CDR3 protein is CASSPPGQVNYGYTF. CDR3 coding DNA: TGTGCCAGCAGTCCCCCGGGACAGGTTAACTATGGCTACACCTTC.

This clone was picked up one time. The genes are TRBV30 and TRBJ2-3; possibly TRBD2 for D (5 bases). V was cut by 0 bases and J by 1 base, with 14 bases left in between. Germline-derived CDR1 and CDR2 are GTSNPN and SVGIG (reference sequence). The CDR3 loop spans 16 amino acids. As DNA, the CDR3 is TGTGCCTGGAGTGTACTAGGGAACGTGGGCACAGATACGCAGTATTTT. It yields the protein CAWSVLGNVGTDTQYF.

The chain is built from TRBV7-2 and TRBJ2-2; a weak D match, TRBD1 (7 bases). Germline V gene sequence: CDR1 SGHTA, CDR2 FQGNSA. V was trimmed by 3 bases and J by 5 bases, leaving 13 bases between them. The CDR3 contains 15 residues. CDR3 bases: TGTGCCAGCAGCTTCTCTCAGGGGGGAACCGGGGAGCTGTTTTTT. Protein product: CASSFSQGGTGELFF.

V usage is TRBV19 and J usage is TRBJ1-5, with D possibly TRBD1 on 6 matching bases. V shed 0 bases and J shed 6 bases, with 15 bases lying between them. CDR3 length equals 16 residues. Germline assignment: CDR1 LNHDA and CDR2 SQIVND (reference sequence). DNA of the CDR3: TGTGCCAGTAGTATAGATGTCGGACAGTCTAGTCAGCCCCAGCATTTT. Its translation: CASSIDVGQSSQPQHF.

At least ten counts were recorded for this clone. V usage is TRBV21-1 and J usage is TRBJ1-4; TRBD1 is the table's D call, not checked against the DNA. TRBV21-1 is a pseudogene segment. CDR3 size: 14 residues. The CDR3 sequence: CASSKTAGNEKLFF. DNA for the CDR3: TGTGCCAGCAGCAAGACAGCAGGGAATGAAAAACTGTTTTTT.

The chain recombines TRBV21-1 with TRBJ2-3; TRBD1 reflects the table's D call only, with no check against the DNA. TRBV21-1 is deemed a pseudogene. The CDR3 has 17 residues. This chain's CDR3 is CASSSPSQGSSTDTQYF. The CDR3 coding sequence is TGTGCCAGCAGCTCGCCAAGCCAGGGCTCTAGCACAGATACGCAGTATTTT.

V is TRBV5-6 and J is TRBJ1-2; D is ambiguous. Germline CDR1 and CDR2: SGHDT and YYEEEE. The V gene lost 2 bases and the J gene lost 2 bases, with 4 bases spanning the gap. The CDR3 sequence is 12 residues long. This chain's CDR3 is CASSFENYGYTF. The CDR3 nucleotides are TGTGCCAGCAGCTTCGAGAACTATGGCTACACCTTC. The full variable domain, with the rest looked up from reference TRBV5-6 and TRBJ1-2, is DAGVTQSPTHLIKTRGQQVTLRCSPKSGHDTVSWYQQALGQGPQFIFQYYEEEERQRGNFPDRFSGHQFPNYSSELNVNALLLGDSALYLCASSFENYGYTFGSGTRLTVV.

The chain employs TRBV3-1 (or the pseudogene TRBV3-2) and TRBJ1-1; no clear D gene. The V gene lost 4 bases and the J gene lost 1 base, with 4 bases spanning the gap. This CDR3 has 12 amino acids. In germline, CDR1 is LGHDT, CDR2 YNNKEL (reference sequence). This chain's CDR3 is CASSRANTEAFF. The CDR3 nucleotides are TGTGCCAGCAGCCGCGCGAACACTGAAGCTTTCTTT.

The genes are TRBV28 and TRBJ2-7; 10 nucleotides align to TRBD2. The CDR3 is made up of 16 amino acids. Losses at the gene ends were 7 bases for V and 4 bases for J; bases not matched to a gene: 13. The germline V gene encodes CDR1 MDHEN and CDR2 SYDVKM. The CDR3 nucleotides read TGTGCCAGCACCACGAGCGGGGGGGCCAATAGATACGAGCAGTACTTC. This gives the protein CASTTSGGANRYEQYF.

This chain connects TRBV4-1 to TRBJ2-4, with TRBD2 matching over 10 bases. The CDR3 loop spans 19 amino acids. The germline gives CDR1 MGHRA, CDR2 YSYEKL. V lost 0 bases to trimming and J lost 0 bases; unmatched junction nucleotides: 8. The CDR3 spells CASSQESSGGTLAKNIQYF. CDR3 nucleotide sequence: TGCGCCAGCAGCCAAGAGTCTAGCGGGGGAACCCTAGCCAAAAACATTCAGTACTTC.

This sequence joins TRBV6-2 or TRBV6-3 and TRBJ1-2; D possibly corresponds to TRBD1 (6 bases). The germline gives CDR1 MNHEY, CDR2 SVGEGT. The CDR3 has 15 residues. V lost 4 bases to trimming and J lost 6 bases, with 18 bases between them. The CDR3 loop reads CASSSPGTKGDGYTF. The CDR3 coding sequence is TGTGCCAGCAGTTCTCCAGGGACAAAGGGCGATGGCTACACCTTC.

CDR3 nucleotides: TGTGCCAGCAGCCGTAGTTATCAGCCCCAGCATTTT. This encodes CASSRSYQPQHF. This chain joins TRBV28 and TRBJ1-5; D remains unclear. This CDR3 is 12 amino acids long. The germline V and J ends were trimmed by 6 bases and 5 bases, with 8 bases remaining between them. Germline CDR1 reads MDHEN; CDR2 reads SYDVKM. Full variable domain (remainder filled in from reference TRBV28 and TRBJ1-5): DVKVTQSSRYLVKRTGEKVFLECVQDMDHENMFWYRQDPGLGLRLIYFSYDVKMKEKGDIPEGYSVSREKKERFSLILESASTNQTSMYLCASSRSYQPQHFGDGTRLSIL.

V usage is TRBV6-5 and J usage is TRBJ2-5, with D possibly TRBD1 on 8 matching bases. Between the trimmed V and J ends, which lost 6 bases and 5 bases, there was a span of 16 bases. The CDR3 has 14 residues. Germline lookup yields CDR1 MNHEY and CDR2 SVGAGI. The CDR3 here is CASRSGDRRETQYF. Here the CDR3 DNA reads TGTGCCAGCAGAAGCGGGGACAGGAGGGAGACCCAGTACTTC.

This clone was observed a few times. V usage is TRBV10-3 and J usage is TRBJ1-1; D is ambiguous. The germline V and J ends were trimmed by 2 bases and 8 bases, with 6 bases remaining between them. Germline assignment: CDR1 ENHRY and CDR2 SYGVKD. This CDR3 comprises 11 residues. This chain's CDR3 is CAISEGPEAFF. CDR3 DNA sequence: TGTGCCATCAGTGAGGGGCCCGAAGCTTTCTTT.

The V and J genes are TRBV4-2 and TRBJ2-1, with D unresolved. The CDR3 is made up of 14 amino acids. Germline values: CDR1 LGHNA, CDR2 YNFKEQ. V was cut by 0 bases and J by 8 bases, with 11 bases left in between. The CDR3 loop reads CASSQENRAHEQFF. Here the CDR3 DNA reads TGTGCCAGCAGCCAAGAAAACCGCGCCCATGAGCAGTTCTTC.

V and J are TRBV5-1 and TRBJ2-1; a weak D match, TRBD2 (6 bases). The V end lost 4 bases, the J end lost 5 bases, and 16 bases lay between the germline ends. Germline CDR1 is SGHRS and CDR2 is YFSETQ. The CDR3 loop spans 15 amino acids. The CDR3 loop reads CASSPNPGLNNEQFF. CDR3 bases: TGCGCCAGCAGCCCCAATCCGGGACTGAACAATGAGCAGTTCTTC.

V usage is TRBV5-1 and J usage is TRBJ1-5, with TRBD1 as a possible D gene (5 bases). Trimming stripped 0 bases from V and 6 bases from J, with 13 bases between. Per the germline V gene, CDR1 is SGHRS and CDR2 is YFSETQ. This CDR3 contains 15 residues. The CDR3 DNA is TGCGCCAGCAGCTTGGATAGCGGGGGAGGTCAGCCCCAGCATTTT. Translation gives CASSLDSGGGQPQHF.

V is TRBV2 and J is TRBJ2-1; D gene ambiguous. Trimming shortened V by 4 bases and J by 1 base, and 5 bases separated the two germline ends. The length of the CDR3 is 13 residues. Germline V lookup: CDR1 SNHLY, CDR2 FYNNEI. DNA for the CDR3: TGTGCCAGCAGTGCCAGGTCCTACAATGAGCAGTTCTTC. It yields the protein CASSARSYNEQFF.

This chain links TRBV2 with TRBJ1-1, with 7 bases lining up with TRBD1. The CDR3 covers 14 residues. Germline CDR1 SNHLY, CDR2 FYNNEI. J was trimmed by 1 base and V by 6 bases; bases with no gene match: 5. The CDR3 nucleotides read TGTGCCAGCAGGGACAGGCGGGGGAACACTGAAGCTTTCTTT. The encoded protein is CASRDRRGNTEAFF.

This chain links TRBV10-3 with TRBJ2-2; D remains unclear. Germline CDR1 and CDR2: ENHRY and SYGVKD. V lost 0 bases and J lost 1, with 6 bases in between. This CDR3 region has 15 residues. The CDR3 region is CAISESYGNTGELFF. CDR3 bases: TGTGCCATCAGTGAGTCGTACGGGAACACCGGGGAGCTGTTTTTT.